A single sample is the source of the 31 T cell receptor beta chains below, sequenced in a study of post-analysis software for immune sequencing data. Regarding the study as a whole: A handful of TRBV segments, including TRBV5-6, TRBV5-1 and TRBV20-1, were more frequent in patients than controls.

Every TCR beta cDNA library bore unique molecular identifiers. In TCRdb, the PCR reads were re-called with MiXCR into one record per CDR3 protein. The sample has roughly 400,000 distinct CDR3 sequences, approximately 42% seen once. No antigen has been identified for these receptors. The sequenced sample was blood. The receptor set was obtained from a girl aged 2 to 9 with multiple sclerosis.

This clonotype appeared a few times. The V gene is TRBV7-6, the J gene TRBJ2-1; TRBD2 aligns across 7 bases. The CDR3 runs to 15 residues. V lost 2 bases, J lost 8 bases, and 9 bases stayed unmatched. CDR1 is SGHVS and CDR2 is FNYEAQ in the germline V gene. The CDR3 nucleotides read TGTGCCAGCAGCTTAAACGGGAGGTATCTCGATGAGCAGTTCTTC. This gives the protein CASSLNGRYLDEQFF.

The rearrangement uses TRBV10-2 and TRBJ2-7, with D hard to call. The J call may be mistaken, given a closer DNA end match to TRBJ2-5. CDR3 length: 13 amino acids. The germline V gene encodes CDR1 WSHSY and CDR2 SAAADI. The CDR3 loop reads CASSDSTHGTQYF. The CDR3 DNA sequence: TGCGCCAGCAGTGATTCGACTCACGGGACCCAGTACTTC.

The chain uses TRBV7-2 and TRBJ2-1; D is unresolved. CDR1 is SGHTA and CDR2 is FQGNSA in the germline V gene. V was shortened by 3 bases and J by 9 bases, with 15 bases between the two germline ends. This CDR3 is built from 14 residues. In DNA form, the CDR3 reads TGTGCCAGCAGCTTTTTTCAGAATCCGTCTGAGCAGTTCTTC. Its protein product is CASSFFQNPSEQFF. The entire variable domain, with the rest obtained from reference TRBV7-2 and TRBJ2-1, is as follows: GAGVSQSPSNKVTEKGKDVELRCDPISGHTALYWYRQSLGQGLEFLIYFQGNSAPDKSGLPSDRFSAERTGGSVSTLTIQRTQQEDSAVYLCASSFFQNPSEQFFGPGTRLTVL.

This clonotype was seen only a few times. The chain carries TRBV6-5 and TRBJ2-1, with 7 positions matching TRBD2. This CDR3 has 15 residues. V dropped 4 bases and J dropped 0; count of bases not matched to a gene: 3. CDR1 and CDR2 (germline): MNHEY, SVGAGI. CDR3 sequence reads: CASSSAGISYNEQFF. As DNA, the CDR3 is TGTGCCAGCAGTTCAGCGGGGATCTCCTACAATGAGCAGTTCTTC.

The J gene is TRBJ2-7, the V gene TRBV5-1; a possible D gene is TRBD1 (6 bases). Trimming pared 0 bases from V and 4 bases from J, leaving 14 bases between. Germline CDR1 reads SGHRS; CDR2 reads YFSETQ. CDR3 size: 15 residues. DNA of the CDR3: TGCGCCAGCAGCTTGGATCGGCAGGGGTGGTACGAGCAGTACTTC. Translated, it gives CASSLDRQGWYEQYF. The variable domain in full, completed from reference TRBV5-1 and TRBJ2-7, reads KAGVTQTPRYLIKTRGQQVTLSCSPISGHRSVSWYQQTPGQGLQFLFEYFSETQRNKGNFPGRFSGRQFSNSRSEMNVSTLELGDSALYLCASSLDRQGWYEQYFGPGTRLTVT.

This clonotype was counted a few times. The rearrangement uses TRBV7-2 and TRBJ2-1; D gene unclear. V lost 8 bases to trimming and J lost 7 bases, with 24 bases between them. Germline CDR1 reads SGHTA; CDR2 reads FQGNSA. The CDR3 has 16 residues. This CDR3 is CASRTPWRKLRNEQFF. In nucleotides, the CDR3 is TGTGCCAGCCGTACCCCCTGGCGGAAGCTTAGGAATGAGCAGTTCTTC.

The chain employs TRBV12-5 and TRBJ1-2, with a weak D call TRBD1 (6 bases). This CDR3 comprises 17 residues. Germline lookup yields CDR1 LGHNT and CDR2 FRNRAP. V dropped 0 bases and J dropped 4 bases, with 18 bases sitting between them. The chain's CDR3 is CASGLVPSGGRAYGYTF. CDR3 DNA sequence: TGTGCTAGTGGTTTGGTACCTTCCGGGGGGCGCGCCTATGGCTACACCTTC.

This clonotype has a single count. V gene TRBV10-3 combines with J gene TRBJ2-1, with D possibly TRBD2 on 6 matching bases. Germline V CDR1 and CDR2: ENHRY, SYGVKD. The CDR3 runs to 11 residues. V gave up 4 bases and J gave up 9 bases, with 7 bases separating them. The CDR3 DNA reads as TGTGCCATCAGTGGGGAGGCTGAGCAGTTCTTC. Protein sequence: CAISGEAEQFF.

The rearrangement uses TRBV9 and TRBJ2-7; D gene unclear. The CDR3 loop spans 14 amino acids. Germline V gives CDR1 SGDLS, CDR2 YYNGEE. The V gene lost 0 bases and the J gene lost 2 bases, with 9 bases spanning the gap. The CDR3 nucleotides read TGTGCCAGCAGCGTAGGTGATGTGCCCTACGAGCAGTACTTC. Translation gives CASSVGDVPYEQYF.

The J gene is TRBJ2-1, the V gene TRBV7-2; possibly TRBD1 or TRBD2 for D (5 bases each). The CDR3 has 17 amino acids. Germline V CDR1 and CDR2: SGHTA, FQGNSA. V lost 5 bases, J lost 0 bases, and 17 bases lay in between. The CDR3 here is CASSPPVGRLSYNEQFF. CDR3 nucleotides: TGTGCCAGCAGCCCACCTGTGGGACGCCTCTCCTACAATGAGCAGTTCTTC.

The rearrangement links TRBV6-5 to TRBJ2-3, with unresolved D. The CDR3 has 15 residues. From germline, CDR1 is MNHEY and CDR2 SVGAGI. Trimming removed 9 bases at V and 4 bases at J, with 20 bases between. The CDR3 loop reads CASRNNPISADTQYF. The CDR3, as DNA: TGTGCCAGTCGTAACAACCCTATAAGTGCAGATACGCAGTATTTT.

This clonotype was seen a handful of times. The V call is TRBV5-1, the J call TRBJ2-7, with D possibly TRBD1 on 5 matching bases. CDR3 length: 14 amino acids. V lost 4 bases and J 1 base, leaving 12 bases between the germline ends. Looked up from germline, CDR1 is SGHRS and CDR2 is YFSETQ. This CDR3 is CASSLPDMSYEQYF. CDR3 nucleotide sequence: TGCGCCAGCAGCCTCCCGGACATGTCCTACGAGCAGTACTTC.

This clonotype was seen many times. The V and J genes are TRBV20-1 and TRBJ2-3; D gene ambiguous. Trimming stripped 0 bases from V and 7 bases from J, with 11 bases between. In germline, CDR1 is DFQATT, CDR2 SNEGSKA (reference sequence). The CDR3 is made up of 13 amino acids. CDR3 nucleotide sequence: TGCAGTGCTAGAGAAGAGCCGTTTTATACGCAGTATTTT. Its protein product is CSAREEPFYTQYF.

This clonotype was picked up one time. The V call is TRBV29-1, the J call TRBJ1-1; D remains ambiguous. Trimming removed 2 bases at V and 2 bases at J, with 15 bases between. The CDR3 runs to 15 residues. Germline values: CDR1 SQVTM, CDR2 ANQGSEA. CDR3 loop: CSVEMRLKPNTEAFF. CDR3 bases: TGCAGCGTTGAAATGCGGCTTAAACCCAACACTGAAGCTTTCTTT.

The rearrangement uses TRBV12-3 or TRBV12-4 and TRBJ1-1; tentative D call: TRBD1 (6 bases). The CDR3 has 14 amino acids. The V gene lost 7 bases and the J gene lost 5 bases, with 17 bases spanning the gap. The CDR3 is CASTHREGGTEAFF. The CDR3 coding sequence is TGTGCCAGCACCCACAGGGAGGGTGGAACTGAAGCTTTCTTT.

This clonotype occurred a few times. The CDR3 protein is CASSYFPQGSNQPQHF. CDR3 coding DNA: TGTGCCAGCAGTTACTTTCCCCAGGGTTCGAATCAGCCCCAGCATTTT. This chain connects TRBV6-6 to TRBJ1-5; possible D gene TRBD1, 5 bases. V dropped 1 base and J dropped 4 bases, with 14 bases sitting between them. Germline V gene data show CDR1 as MNHNY and CDR2 as SVGAGI (reference sequence). The CDR3 is made up of 16 amino acids.

The J gene is TRBJ1-5, the V gene TRBV28, with 7 positions matching TRBD1. Losses at the gene ends were 2 bases for V and 5 bases for J; bases not matched to a gene: 6. The germline gives CDR1 MDHEN, CDR2 SYDVKM. This CDR3 spans 15 amino acids. As DNA, the CDR3 is TGTGCCAGCAGTTTAATTGGGACAGTGCATCAGCCCCAGCATTTT. Translating gives CASSLIGTVHQPQHF. The full variable domain, rest sourced from reference TRBV28 and TRBJ1-5, is DVKVTQSSRYLVKRTGEKVFLECVQDMDHENMFWYRQDPGLGLRLIYFSYDVKMKEKGDIPEGYSVSREKKERFSLILESASTNQTSMYLCASSLIGTVHQPQHFGDGTRLSIL.

This chain links TRBV28 with TRBJ1-2; a weak D match, TRBD1 (5 bases). V lost 5 bases and J 0 bases, leaving 19 bases between the germline ends. The germline CDR1 and CDR2 sequences are MDHEN and SYDVKM. The CDR3 sequence is 17 residues long. The CDR3 sequence is CASSLYPSGTANYGYTF. The CDR3 nucleotides read TGTGCCAGCAGTCTCTATCCTTCCGGGACGGCTAACTATGGCTACACCTTC.

This clonotype appeared a few times. The V gene is TRBV5-1, the J gene TRBJ1-2; TRBD1 matches at 9 bases. From germline, CDR1 is SGHRS and CDR2 YFSETQ. The CDR3 is 18 amino acids. Trimming at V came to 7 bases and at J to 1 base, leaving 17 bases not matched to a gene. The CDR3 nucleotides read TGCGCCAGCGGCACGTCCGGGACAGGGCGGCACAATAACTATGGCTACACCTTC. Protein: CASGTSGTGRHNNYGYTF.

The chain carries TRBV29-1 and TRBJ2-3; possibly TRBD1 for D (5 bases). CDR3 size: 13 residues. The germline CDR1 and CDR2 sequences are SQVTM and ANQGSEA. Trimming cost V 7 bases and J 4 bases, with 15 bases left between them. The CDR3 nucleotides read TGCAGCGCGGAATCACAGGCTGCAGATACGCAGTATTTT. Its protein product is CSAESQAADTQYF.

V gene TRBV27 combines with J gene TRBJ2-3; 14 positions agree with TRBD2. The ends lost 4 bases at V and 6 bases at J; junction bases unmatched: 15. The germline CDR1 and CDR2 sequences are MNHEY and SMNVEV (reference sequence). This CDR3 region has 19 residues. The DNA for the CDR3 is TGTGCCAGCAGTTCTCTTACCGCCTTGGGACTAGCGGGAGTGGATACGCAGTATTTT. Protein: CASSSLTALGLAGVDTQYF.

This clonotype was observed at least ten times. The chain is built from TRBV5-7 and TRBJ1-5; a possible D gene is TRBD1 (6 bases). TRBV5-7 is an ORF for which the function is uncertain. The CDR3 consists of 18 residues. Trimming pared 0 bases from V and 0 bases from J, leaving 16 bases between. CDR3: CASSLGRRGGNSNQPQHF. CDR3 coding DNA: TGTGCCAGCAGCTTGGGAAGGAGGGGGGGGAATAGCAATCAGCCCCAGCATTTT.

For this clonotype: The junction does not match germline at one end; this may be a read error. The gene calls are TRBV7-9 and TRBJ2-1; 9 nucleotides match TRBD2. CDR1 is SEHNR and CDR2 is FQNEAQ in the germline V gene (reference sequence). The CDR3 spans 17 residues. The DNA of the CDR3 is TGTGCCAGCAGCGGCCTCTCAAGCGGGAGGTTCTACAAAGAGCAGTTCTTC. This codes for CASSGLSSGRFYKEQFF.

This clonotype was seen a handful of times. The V and J genes are TRBV5-1 and TRBJ2-3; TRBD1 matches at 7 bases. There are 17 residues in the CDR3. Germline CDR1 reads SGHRS; CDR2 reads YFSETQ. V shed 4 bases and J 5 bases; nucleotides not matched to a gene: 16. The CDR3 is CASSRTVNRGFLDTQYF. The CDR3 DNA reads TGCGCCAGCAGCCGCACAGTTAACAGGGGTTTCTTAGATACGCAGTATTTT.

The V call is TRBV20-1, the J call TRBJ2-7; 9 positions match TRBD2. V was pared by 5 bases and J by 3 bases, with 5 bases of the junction left unmatched. The CDR3 length is 13 residues. Per germline, CDR1 DFQATT and CDR2 SNEGSKA (reference sequence). The CDR3 DNA follows: TGCAGTGCTCCTTTGCGGGGGGGCTACGAGCAGTACTTC. Translated: CSAPLRGGYEQYF.

The CDR3 reads CASSRRDRFTANEQFF. CDR3 nucleotide sequence: TGTGCCAGCAGCCGAAGGGACCGATTTACGGCCAATGAGCAGTTCTTC. The V gene is TRBV3-1, the J gene TRBJ2-1, with D perhaps TRBD1 or TRBD2 (5 bases each). Per the germline V gene, CDR1 is LGHDT and CDR2 is YNNKEL (reference sequence). V lost 4 bases, J lost 6 bases, and 19 bases lay in between. The CDR3 totals 16 residues.

V and J are TRBV27 and TRBJ1-2; possibly TRBD1 for D (5 bases). The CDR3 contains 15 residues. Germline V lookup: CDR1 MNHEY, CDR2 SMNVEV (reference sequence). V dropped 7 bases and J dropped 4 bases, with 19 bases sitting between them. CDR3 nucleotide sequence: TGTGCCAGCACAAAGACCGGGGCAGCGTTCTATGGCTACACCTTC. Translating gives CASTKTGAAFYGYTF.

V usage is TRBV28 and J usage is TRBJ2-7; 9 bases line up with TRBD2. The CDR3 sequence is 12 residues long. Trimming removed 10 bases from V and 0 bases from J; junction bases left unmatched: 1. Germline V gene data show CDR1 as MDHEN and CDR2 as SYDVKM. CDR3 nucleotide sequence: TGTGCCACGACTAGCGGCTCCTACGAGCAGTACTTC. It specifies CATTSGSYEQYF.

There are a few counts of this clonotype. The V and J genes are TRBV7-6 and TRBJ1-2; D gene ambiguous. The CDR3 is 15 amino acids. CDR1 and CDR2 from the germline V gene are SGHVS and FNYEAQ. With 1 base removed from V and 3 bases from J, the gap between germline ends came to 12 bases. In nucleotides, the CDR3 is TGTGCCAGCAGCTTAGGGGAGGGTTCGGACTATGGCTACACCTTC. Its protein is CASSLGEGSDYGYTF.

V gene TRBV7-9 combines with J gene TRBJ2-1; tentatively, D is TRBD2 (6 bases). The germline V gene has CDR1 SEHNR and CDR2 FQNEAQ (reference sequence). The CDR3 spans 15 residues. V was shortened by 8 bases and J by 10 bases, with 24 bases between the two germline ends. The CDR3 loop reads CASSSYGGTGWEQFF. DNA of the CDR3: TGTGCCAGCTCGTCCTACGGGGGAACTGGTTGGGAGCAGTTCTTC.

The chain links TRBV5-1 to TRBJ2-1; either TRBD1 or TRBD2 may fit D (5 bases each). The CDR3 sequence is 18 residues long. Trimming took 0 bases from V and 0 from J, leaving 16 bases between them. Per the germline V gene, CDR1 is SGHRS and CDR2 is YFSETQ. This CDR3 reads CASSLVRGAVVSYNEQFF. CDR3 nucleotides: TGCGCCAGCAGCTTGGTCCGAGGGGCGGTAGTCTCCTACAATGAGCAGTTCTTC.